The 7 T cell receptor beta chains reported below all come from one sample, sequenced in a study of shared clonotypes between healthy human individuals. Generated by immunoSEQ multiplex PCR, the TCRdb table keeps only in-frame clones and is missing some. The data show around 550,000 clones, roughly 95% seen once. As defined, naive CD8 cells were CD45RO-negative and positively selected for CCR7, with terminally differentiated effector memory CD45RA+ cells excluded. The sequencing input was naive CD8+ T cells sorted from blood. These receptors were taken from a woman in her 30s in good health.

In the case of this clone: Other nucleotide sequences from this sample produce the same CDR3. The CDR3 reads CASSPGADTQYF. The CDR3 DNA sequence: TGTGCCAGCAGCCCTGGGGCAGATACGCAGTATTTT. V usage is TRBV6-5 and J usage is TRBJ2-3; D is ambiguous. The CDR3 is 12 amino acids. The ends were cut back, 6 bases at V and 4 bases at J, with 8 bases in the middle. In germline, CDR1 is MNHEY, CDR2 SVGAGI.

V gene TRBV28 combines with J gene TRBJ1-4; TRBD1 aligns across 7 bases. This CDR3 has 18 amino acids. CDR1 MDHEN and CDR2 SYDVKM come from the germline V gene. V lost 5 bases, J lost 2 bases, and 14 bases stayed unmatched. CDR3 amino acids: CASSPEGTVMSTNEKLFF. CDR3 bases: TGTGCCAGCAGTCCGGAAGGGACAGTTATGAGTACTAATGAAAAACTGTTTTTT.

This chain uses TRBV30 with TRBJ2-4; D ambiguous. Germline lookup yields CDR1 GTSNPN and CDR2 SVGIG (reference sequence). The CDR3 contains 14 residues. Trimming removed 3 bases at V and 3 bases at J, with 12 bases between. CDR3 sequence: CAWRSFSDKNIQYF. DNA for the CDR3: TGTGCCTGGAGGTCCTTCTCGGACAAAAACATTCAGTACTTC. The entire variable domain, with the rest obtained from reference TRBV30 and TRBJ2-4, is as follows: SQTIHQWPATLVQPVGSPLSLECTVEGTSNPNLYWYRQAAGRGLQLLFYSVGIGQISSEVPQNLSASRPQDRQFILSSKKLLLSDSGFYLCAWRSFSDKNIQYFGAGTRLSVL.

The CDR3 loop is CASSYRDRALNTEAFF. CDR3 bases: TGTGCCAGCAGTTACCGGGACAGGGCATTAAACACTGAAGCTTTCTTT. V is TRBV6-5 and J is TRBJ1-1, with 9 bases that match TRBD1. The trim removed 2 bases at V and 2 bases at J, leaving 6 bases unmatched. CDR3 length: 16 residues. The germline CDR1 and CDR2 sequences are MNHEY and SVGAGI.

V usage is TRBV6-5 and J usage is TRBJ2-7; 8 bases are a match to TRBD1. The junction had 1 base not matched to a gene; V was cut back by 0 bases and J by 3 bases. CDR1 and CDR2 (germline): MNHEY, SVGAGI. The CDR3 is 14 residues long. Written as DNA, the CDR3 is TGTGCCAGCAGTTACTCCGGGACAGGCTACGAGCAGTACTTC. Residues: CASSYSGTGYEQYF.

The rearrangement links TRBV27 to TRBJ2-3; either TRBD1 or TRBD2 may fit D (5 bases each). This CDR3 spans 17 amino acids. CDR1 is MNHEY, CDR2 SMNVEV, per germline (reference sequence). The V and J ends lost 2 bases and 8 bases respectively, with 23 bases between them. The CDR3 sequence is CASSLDASGPGLGTQYF. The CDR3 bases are TGTGCCAGCAGTTTAGATGCATCGGGGCCAGGATTAGGTACGCAGTATTTT.

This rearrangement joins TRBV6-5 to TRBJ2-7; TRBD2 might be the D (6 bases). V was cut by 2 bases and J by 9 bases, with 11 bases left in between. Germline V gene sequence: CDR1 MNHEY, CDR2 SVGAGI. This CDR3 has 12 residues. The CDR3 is CASSYLGGGQYF. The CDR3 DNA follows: TGTGCCAGCAGTTACCTGGGGGGAGGGCAGTACTTC.